This T cell receptor beta chain comes out of a study of cytomegalovirus exposure and HLA in healthy donors. Study outcomes and limitations: TCR beta chains associated with HLA were, in a later analysis, more clonally expanded than equally common others.

This clone was recorded only once. Antigen unknown. CDR1 is SEHNR, CDR2 FQNEAQ, per germline (reference sequence). With 3 bases clipped from V and 5 bases from J, the junction kept 7 bases outside the gene matches. This CDR3 contains 15 residues. The PCR had 60 Vbeta and 13 Jbeta primers. Generated by immunoSEQ multiplex PCR, the TCRdb table keeps only in-frame clones and is missing some. This sample has 140,000 to 150,000 clones, with nearly 90% found just once. Specimen: PBMCs. The clonotype originates from a woman in her forties in good health and CMV-seronegative. This chain connects TRBV7-9 to TRBJ2-5; 9 bases line up with TRBD1. CDR3 residues: CASSLGTGSGETQYF. DNA for the CDR3: TGTGCCAGCAGCTTGGGGACAGGGTCGGGGGAGACCCAGTACTTC.